Below, 2 T cell receptor beta chains from the same sample are listed, as sequenced in a study of sequential checkpoint blockade in melanoma. Treatment denoted: randomized to nivolumab then ipilimumab (arm A) or the reverse (arm B). Clones were sequenced by immunoSEQ multiplex PCR, and TCRdb holds only the in-frame ones, with some missing. This table has almost 20,000 clones, roughly four fifths appearing once. This sample comprised CD8+ T cells sorted from blood (inferred from file names), obtained from a patient given nivolumab and ipilimumab in sequence. Source of these receptors: a human donor with melanoma.

In DNA, the CDR3 is TGCAGCGTTGAAGATATGGGGGCCCTGGAGACCCAGTACTTC. The encoded protein is CSVEDMGALETQYF. V is TRBV29-1 and J is TRBJ2-5; maybe TRBD1 (6 bases). This CDR3 comprises 14 residues. V lost 0 bases, J lost 5 bases, and 13 bases lay in between. CDR1 and CDR2 from the germline V gene are SQVTM and ANQGSEA.

This clone appeared once. V usage is TRBV7-8 and J usage is TRBJ2-2; D gene unclear. Germline V gene data show CDR1 as SGHVS and CDR2 as FQNEAQ. There are 14 residues in the CDR3. The V and J ends lost 1 base and 5 bases respectively, with 8 bases between them. In DNA form, the CDR3 reads TGTGCCAGCAGCTTAGGGCCCAGGACCGGGGAGCTGTTTTTT. This translates into CASSLGPRTGELFF.